One T cell receptor beta chain is described in this entry. This entry is derived from a study of blood T cell repertoires in COVID-19. Clones were sequenced by immunoSEQ multiplex PCR, and TCRdb holds only the in-frame ones, with some missing. The repertoire consists of 150,000 to 200,000 clones, with about 93% occurring once and the leading ten covering over 3.5%. The TCR was taken from a woman in her fifties or sixties with acute or convalescent COVID-19. Sequencing was carried out using peripheral blood.

The CDR3: CASSQYGGGDTEAFF. For the CDR3, the DNA is TGTGCCAGCAGCCAATACGGGGGTGGTGACACTGAAGCTTTCTTT. The rearrangement links TRBV3-1 (or the pseudogene TRBV3-2) to TRBJ1-1; a weak D match, TRBD1 (5 bases). CDR3 length: 15 residues. The V end was cut by 2 bases, the J end by 3 bases, with 13 bases between. Germline V CDR1 and CDR2: LGHDT, YNNKEL (reference sequence).